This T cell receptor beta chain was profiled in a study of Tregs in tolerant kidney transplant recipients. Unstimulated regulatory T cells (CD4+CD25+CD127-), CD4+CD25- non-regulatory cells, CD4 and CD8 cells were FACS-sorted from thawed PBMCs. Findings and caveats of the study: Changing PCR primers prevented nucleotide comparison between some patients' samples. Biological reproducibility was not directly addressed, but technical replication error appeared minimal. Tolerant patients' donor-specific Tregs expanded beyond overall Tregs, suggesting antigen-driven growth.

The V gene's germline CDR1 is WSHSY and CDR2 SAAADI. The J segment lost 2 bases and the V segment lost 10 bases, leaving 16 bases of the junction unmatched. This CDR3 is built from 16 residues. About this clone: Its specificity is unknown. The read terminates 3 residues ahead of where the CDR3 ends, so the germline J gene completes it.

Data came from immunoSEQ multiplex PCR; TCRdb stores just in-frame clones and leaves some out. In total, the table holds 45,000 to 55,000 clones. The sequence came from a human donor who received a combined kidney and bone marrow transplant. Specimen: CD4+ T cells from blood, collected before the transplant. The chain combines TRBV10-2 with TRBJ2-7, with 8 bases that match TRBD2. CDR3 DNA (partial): TGCGCCAACCTACCCCATGGCACTAGCGGAACCTACGAG. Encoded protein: CANLPHGTSGTYE. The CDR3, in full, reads CANLPHGTSGTYEQYF.